Following are 23 T cell receptor beta chains from one sample sequenced in a study of OX40 agonist ivuxolimab in advanced cancers. The protocol was immunoSEQ multiplex PCR, while the TCRdb copy is restricted to in-frame clones and leaves out a portion. The sample has around 79,000 clones; approximately 85% are singletons. Here the sequenced sample was CD4+ or CD8+ T cells sorted from blood, taken in a trial of the OX40 agonist ivuxolimab. All receptors come from an adult with an advanced solid tumor such as melanoma, head and neck, liver or kidney cancer.

J is TRBJ2-1 and V is TRBV30; D assignment may be TRBD1 or TRBD2 (5 bases each). Per the germline V gene, CDR1 is GTSNPN and CDR2 is SVGIG (reference sequence). The CDR3 length is 15 residues. With 2 bases removed from V and 9 bases from J, the gap between germline ends came to 20 bases. The CDR3: CAWSNGRGQAREQFF. In DNA form, the CDR3 reads TGTGCCTGGAGTAACGGCCGGGGCCAAGCCCGTGAGCAGTTCTTC.

J is TRBJ1-6 and V is TRBV25-1, with 10 bases aligning to TRBD1. From germline, CDR1 is MGHDK and CDR2 SYGVNS. The ends lost 6 bases at V and 10 bases at J; junction bases unmatched: 15. This CDR3 is built from 17 residues. Here the CDR3 DNA reads TGTGCCAGCAGCTCCGCACGGGGACAGGGGAAAGAGTCACCCCTCCACTTT. Its translation is CASSSARGQGKESPLHF.

The rearrangement joins TRBV7-2 to TRBJ2-1; 8 positions agree with TRBD1. Trimming at V came to 1 base and at J to 14 bases, leaving 13 bases not matched to a gene. The germline gives CDR1 SGHTA, CDR2 FQGNSA. The CDR3 loop spans 15 amino acids. The chain's CDR3 is CASSLELAGGRGEFF. In DNA form, the CDR3 reads TGTGCCAGCAGCTTAGAGCTAGCAGGGGGCCGCGGGGAGTTCTTC.

The chain has TRBV2 and TRBJ2-7; D may be TRBD2 (5 bases). The germline gives CDR1 SNHLY, CDR2 FYNNEI. V lost 2 bases, J lost 5 bases, and 10 bases lay in between. CDR3 length: 13 residues. The CDR3 nucleotides read TGTGCCAGCAGTGAAATCGAGGGTGACGAGCAGTACTTC. Encoded protein: CASSEIEGDEQYF.

The DNA for the CDR3 is TGTGCCAGTAGTGCCGGGACAGGGGTCTATGGCTACACCTTC. This translates into CASSAGTGVYGYTF. This chain links TRBV19 with TRBJ1-2; 10 bases agree with TRBD1. The germline V gene has CDR1 LNHDA and CDR2 SQIVND (reference sequence). Germline trimming cut 5 bases from V and 4 bases from J; bases unmatched to any gene: 4. The CDR3 has 14 residues.

The chain is built from TRBV19 and TRBJ1-2; D is perhaps TRBD1 (6 bases). Germline lookup yields CDR1 LNHDA and CDR2 SQIVND (reference sequence). V was shortened by 4 bases and J by 8 bases, with 17 bases between the two germline ends. The CDR3 has 14 residues. CDR3 sequence reads: CASSSTPGTKGYTF. The CDR3 DNA reads as TGTGCCAGTAGTAGTACCCCCGGGACAAAGGGCTACACCTTC.

The chain combines TRBV10-3 with TRBJ2-3; 7 bases match TRBD2. This CDR3 is 15 amino acids long. Germline V gives CDR1 ENHRY, CDR2 SYGVKD. The junction had 12 bases not matched to a gene; V was cut back by 10 bases and J by 2 bases. CDR3 in amino acids: CATGPQAGYTDTQYF. The DNA for the CDR3 is TGTGCCACGGGGCCGCAAGCGGGGTACACAGATACGCAGTATTTT.

This CDR3 is CSARVRGANVLTF. The CDR3 nucleotides are TGCAGCGCGAGAGTGAGAGGGGCCAACGTCCTGACTTTC. The genes are TRBV29-1 and TRBJ2-6; D is unresolved. The V and J ends lost 7 bases and 4 bases respectively, with 11 bases between them. CDR1 is SQVTM and CDR2 is ANQGSEA in the germline V gene. The CDR3 spans 13 residues.

The chain carries TRBV7-9 and TRBJ2-1; 7 bases align to TRBD1. This CDR3 has 16 amino acids. The V segment lost 5 bases and the J segment 5 bases; nucleotides outside the gene matches: 12. The germline gives CDR1 SEHNR, CDR2 FQNEAQ (reference sequence). The CDR3 coding sequence is TGTGCCAGCAGCCTACAACAGGGGATTTCAGACAATGAGCAGTTCTTC. Translating gives CASSLQQGISDNEQFF. Looking up the rest from reference TRBV7-9 and TRBJ2-1 gives the full variable domain: DTGVSQNPRHKITKRGQNVTFRCDPISEHNRLYWYRQTLGQGPEFLTYFQNEAQLEKSRLLSDRFSAERPKGSFSTLEIQRTEQGDSAMYLCASSLQQGISDNEQFFGPGTRLTVL.

Concerning this clone: Compared with germline, one end of the junction differs, possibly owing to a read error. The chain couples TRBV6-1 to TRBJ1-1; D is undetermined. The CDR3 sequence is 15 residues long. CDR1 and CDR2 (germline): MNHNS, SASEGT. The CDR3 DNA follows: TGTGCCAGCAGCGAAGGGCCCAGAGACCTTTATAGGGCTTTCTTT. Protein product: CASSEGPRDLYRAFF.

The rearrangement links TRBV18 to TRBJ1-2; 9 bases match TRBD1. Germline CDR1 reads KGHSH; CDR2 reads LQKENI. The V segment lost 0 bases and the J segment 7 bases; nucleotides outside the gene matches: 12. CDR3 size: 17 residues. CDR3: CASSPPSVRQGVGGYTF. As DNA, the CDR3 is TGTGCCAGCTCACCACCTTCCGTCCGACAGGGGGTCGGTGGCTACACCTTC.

The chain recombines TRBV6-1 with TRBJ1-1; D remains unclear. CDR3 length equals 13 residues. The V end was cut by 2 bases, the J end by 4 bases, with 8 bases between. Germline CDR1 MNHNS, CDR2 SASEGT. The CDR3 DNA follows: TGTGCCAGCAGTGAACCTGATCCCACTGAAGCTTTCTTT. It yields the protein CASSEPDPTEAFF.

J is TRBJ1-6 and V is TRBV7-9, with D possibly TRBD1 on 5 matching bases. V lost 6 bases, J lost 15 bases, and 15 bases lay in between. Germline CDR1 SEHNR, CDR2 FQNEAQ (reference sequence). The CDR3 is made up of 12 amino acids. CDR3 sequence reads: CASRRDSGYLHF. In DNA, the CDR3 is TGTGCCAGCAGAAGAGACAGCGGTTACCTCCACTTT. Supplemented by reference TRBV7-9 and TRBJ1-6, the full variable domain reads DTGVSQNPRHKITKRGQNVTFRCDPISEHNRLYWYRQTLGQGPEFLTYFQNEAQLEKSRLLSDRFSAERPKGSFSTLEIQRTEQGDSAMYLCASRRDSGYLHFGNGTRLTVT.

The J gene is TRBJ2-5, the V gene TRBV18, with 8 bases lining up with TRBD1. Germline-derived CDR1 and CDR2 are KGHSH and LQKENI. The CDR3 is 13 residues long. With 0 bases clipped from V and 12 bases from J, the junction kept 6 bases outside the gene matches. CDR3 nucleotide sequence: TGTGCCAGCTCACCACCGGACAGGGCCAAGAAGTACTTC. It is translated as CASSPPDRAKKYF.

Note on this clone: The same CDR3 also results from other DNA sequences found in this sample. This rearrangement joins TRBV6-5 to TRBJ1-6, with D unresolved. The V gene's germline CDR1 is MNHEY and CDR2 SVGAGI. This CDR3 region has 13 residues. V was trimmed by 0 bases and J by 7 bases, leaving 4 bases between them. CDR3 sequence (DNA): TGTGCCAGCAGTTACTCAGGGAATTCACCCCTCCACTTT. The encoded protein is CASSYSGNSPLHF.

This clone was counted a few times. This chain uses TRBV10-3 with TRBJ1-1; a possible D gene is TRBD1 (6 bases). Germline CDR1 is ENHRY and CDR2 is SYGVKD. Trimming took off 5 bases at V and 5 bases at J, with 15 bases between the two ends. The CDR3 is made up of 14 amino acids. The CDR3 DNA reads as TGTGCCATCAGTTCACAGGGCGGTGAGACTGAAGCTTTCTTT. Amino acids: CAISSQGGETEAFF.

The rearrangement joins TRBV28 to TRBJ1-4, with 7 positions matching TRBD1. After removal of 8 bases from V and 7 bases from J, the junction contained 7 bases not matched to a gene. This CDR3 is 13 amino acids long. Germline loops: CDR1 MDHEN, CDR2 SYDVKM. CDR3 coding DNA: TGTGCCAGCGGACCAGGGGGGGGTGAAAAACTGTTTTTT. Its translation is CASGPGGGEKLFF. Full variable domain (remainder filled in from reference TRBV28 and TRBJ1-4): DVKVTQSSRYLVKRTGEKVFLECVQDMDHENMFWYRQDPGLGLRLIYFSYDVKMKEKGDIPEGYSVSREKKERFSLILESASTNQTSMYLCASGPGGGEKLFFGSGTQLSVL.

This clone was detected only a few times. The chain has TRBV19 and TRBJ2-3, with 9 nucleotides matching TRBD1. The V gene's germline CDR1 is LNHDA and CDR2 SQIVND (reference sequence). This CDR3 is built from 14 residues. Trimming took 3 bases from V and 3 from J; bases not matched to a gene: 1. The CDR3 reads CASSIGQGTDTQYF. CDR3 DNA: TGTGCCAGTAGTATCGGACAGGGGACAGATACGCAGTATTTT.

V is TRBV11-1 and J is TRBJ1-1; no definite D call. The CDR3 loop spans 13 amino acids. The germline CDR1 and CDR2 sequences are SGHAT and FQDESV (reference sequence). V was clipped by 4 bases and J by 1 base, with 7 bases between them. The CDR3 sequence is CASSSISNTEAFF. CDR3 in DNA: TGTGCCAGCAGCTCTATATCGAACACTGAAGCTTTCTTT.

CDR3 sequence (DNA): TGTGCCAGCAGCTCCACAGGGTTATCCGGCTACACCTTC. Translating it yields CASSSTGLSGYTF. The gene calls are TRBV7-2 and TRBJ1-2; tentative D call: TRBD1 (6 bases). There are 13 residues in the CDR3. From germline, CDR1 is SGHTA and CDR2 FQGNSA. V was pared by 4 bases and J by 8 bases, with 14 bases between.

The J gene is TRBJ1-6, the V gene TRBV27; a weak D match, TRBD1 (5 bases). CDR3 length: 18 amino acids. Germline V lookup: CDR1 MNHEY, CDR2 SMNVEV (reference sequence). Trimming shortened V by 1 base and J by 1 base, and 14 bases separated the two germline ends. CDR3 region: CASSLFATVRSYNSPLHF. The CDR3 region has the DNA TGTGCCAGCAGTTTATTTGCGACAGTGCGATCCTATAATTCACCCCTCCACTTT.

This clone appeared a single time. The CDR3 DNA reads TGTGCCAGCAGTTTAAAGGCTAACTATGGCTACACCTTC. Translation: CASSLKANYGYTF. The V and J genes are TRBV27 and TRBJ1-2; D uncertain. The CDR3 loop spans 13 amino acids. Germline V gives CDR1 MNHEY, CDR2 SMNVEV (reference sequence). Trimming stripped 2 bases from V and 0 bases from J, with 4 bases between.

This clone was observed a single time. The chain recombines TRBV7-2 with TRBJ1-2; weak D call: TRBD1 (6 bases). The CDR3 is 15 amino acids. Trimming removed 1 base from V and 4 bases from J, with 13 bases in between. Germline assignment: CDR1 SGHTA and CDR2 FQGNSA. The CDR3 DNA reads as TGTGCCAGCAGCTTAGAGGTGGGGGCGACCTATGGCTACACCTTC. Its translation is CASSLEVGATYGYTF.